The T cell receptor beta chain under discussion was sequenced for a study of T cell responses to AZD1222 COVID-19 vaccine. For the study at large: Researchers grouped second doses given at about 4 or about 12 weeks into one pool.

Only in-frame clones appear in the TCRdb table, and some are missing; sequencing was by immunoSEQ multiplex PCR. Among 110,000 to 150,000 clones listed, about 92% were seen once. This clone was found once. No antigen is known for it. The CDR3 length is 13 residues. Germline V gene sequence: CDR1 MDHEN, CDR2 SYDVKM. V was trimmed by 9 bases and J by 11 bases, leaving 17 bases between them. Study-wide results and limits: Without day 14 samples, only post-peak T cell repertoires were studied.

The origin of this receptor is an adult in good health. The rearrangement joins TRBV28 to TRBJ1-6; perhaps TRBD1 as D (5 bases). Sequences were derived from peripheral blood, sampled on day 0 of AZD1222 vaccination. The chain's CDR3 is CASLPSTATPLHF. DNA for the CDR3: TGTGCCAGTCTTCCCTCGACAGCGACACCCCTCCACTTT.